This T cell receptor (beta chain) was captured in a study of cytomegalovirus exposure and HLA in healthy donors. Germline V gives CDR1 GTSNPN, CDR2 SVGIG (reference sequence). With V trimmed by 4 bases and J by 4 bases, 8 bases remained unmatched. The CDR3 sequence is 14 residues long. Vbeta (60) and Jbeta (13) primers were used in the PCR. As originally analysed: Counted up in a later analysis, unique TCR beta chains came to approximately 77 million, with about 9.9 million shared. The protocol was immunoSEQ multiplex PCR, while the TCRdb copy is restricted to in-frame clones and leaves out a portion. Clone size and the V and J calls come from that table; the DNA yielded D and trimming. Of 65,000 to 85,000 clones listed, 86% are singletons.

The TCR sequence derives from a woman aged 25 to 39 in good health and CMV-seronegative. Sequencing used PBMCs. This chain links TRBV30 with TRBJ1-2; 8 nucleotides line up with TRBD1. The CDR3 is CAWTDRGVSYGYTF. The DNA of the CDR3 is TGTGCCTGGACAGACAGGGGAGTAAGCTATGGCTACACCTTC.